A selection of T cell receptor beta chains follows, all from one sample in a study of post-analysis software for immune sequencing data. Via MiXCR, TCRdb re-called the PCR reads, giving one row per CDR3 protein. Of over 150,000 distinct CDR3 sequences listed, approximately 31% were seen once; the top ten hold roughly 1.6%. What was sequenced was blood. The receptors derive from a girl aged 10 to 17 with multiple sclerosis. CDR3s include the opening cysteine and the closing phenylalanine or tryptophan. A D gene is named only where the DNA matches it firmly. For some rows the clone size is stated as once, few or many, or as a class when expanded; others skip it.

j_gene: TRBJ2-7
v_gene: TRBV7-6
abundance: many
d_gene: .
CDR3aa: CASSQGGEITYEQYF
CDR3nt: TGTGCCAGCAGCCAGGGGGGGGAGATCACCTACGAGCAGTACTTC

j_gene: TRBJ2-3
v_gene: TRBV18
abundance: .
d_gene: TRBD2
CDR3aa: CARSPTSGSSRGDTQYF
CDR3nt: TGTGCCCGCTCACCAACTAGCGGGTCCTCAAGAGGAGATACGCAGTATTTT

j_gene: TRBJ1-4
v_gene: TRBV30
abundance: .
d_gene: .
CDR3aa: CAWSNPGGVSEKLFF
CDR3nt: TGTGCCTGGAGCAACCCGGGGGGCGTCAGTGAAAAACTGTTTTTT

j_gene: TRBJ1-5
v_gene: TRBV12-3/TRBV12-4
abundance: few
d_gene: TRBD1
CDR3aa: CASSSRDRGYQPQHF
CDR3nt: TGTGCCAGCAGTTCCCGGGACAGGGGCTATCAGCCCCAGCATTTT

j_gene: TRBJ1-2
v_gene: TRBV29-1
abundance: .
d_gene: .
CDR3aa: CSVLGRNGYTF
CDR3nt: TGCAGCGTTCTTGGAAGGAATGGCTACACCTTC

j_gene: TRBJ2-1
v_gene: TRBV20-1
abundance: .
d_gene: TRBD2
CDR3aa: CSARGWTSGRTYNEQFF
CDR3nt: TGCAGTGCTAGGGGTTGGACTAGCGGGAGGACCTACAATGAGCAGTTCTTC

j_gene: TRBJ1-2
v_gene: TRBV4-1
abundance: once
d_gene: .
CDR3aa: CASSQVSAPRYGYTF
CDR3nt: TGCGCCAGCAGCCAAGTCTCGGCCCCGAGATATGGCTACACCTTC

j_gene: TRBJ1-1
v_gene: TRBV7-2
abundance: few
d_gene: .
CDR3aa: CASSRPGSEAEAFF
CDR3nt: TGTGCCAGCAGCCGACCCGGGAGTGAGGCTGAAGCTTTCTTT

j_gene: TRBJ2-5
v_gene: TRBV7-2
abundance: few
d_gene: .
CDR3aa: CASSLLGDQETQYF
CDR3nt: TGTGCCAGCAGCTTATTGGGAGACCAAGAGACCCAGTACTTC

j_gene: TRBJ1-1
v_gene: TRBV12-3/TRBV12-4
abundance: once
d_gene: .
CDR3aa: CASSLAWGNTEAFF
CDR3nt: TGTGCCAGCAGTTTAGCCTGGGGGAACACTGAAGCTTTCTTT

j_gene: TRBJ2-2
v_gene: TRBV5-6
abundance: .
d_gene: .
CDR3aa: CASSPHPNTGELFF
CDR3nt: TGTGCCAGCAGCCCACATCCGAACACCGGGGAGCTGTTTTTT

j_gene: TRBJ2-7
v_gene: TRBV29-1
abundance: many
d_gene: TRBD1
CDR3aa: CSAGTGRMYEQYF
CDR3nt: TGCAGCGCGGGGACAGGCCGGATGTACGAGCAGTACTTC

j_gene: TRBJ2-3
v_gene: TRBV27
abundance: .
d_gene: .
CDR3aa: CAGRPAGSTDTQYF
CDR3nt: TGTGCCGGCCGTCCCGCAGGGAGCACAGATACGCAGTATTTT

j_gene: TRBJ2-1
v_gene: TRBV20-1
abundance: .
d_gene: TRBD2
CDR3aa: CSAKMGLAANNEQFF
CDR3nt: TGCAGTGCCAAAATGGGACTAGCGGCCAACAATGAGCAGTTCTTC

j_gene: TRBJ2-7
v_gene: TRBV29-1
abundance: many
d_gene: TRBD2
CDR3aa: CSVDGWAGGPDEQYF
CDR3nt: TGCAGCGTTGACGGCTGGGCGGGAGGGCCGGACGAGCAGTACTTC

j_gene: TRBJ2-7
v_gene: TRBV29-1
abundance: many
d_gene: .
CDR3aa: CSVADGYEQYF
CDR3nt: TGCAGCGTTGCGGACGGCTACGAGCAGTACTTC

j_gene: TRBJ2-7
v_gene: TRBV20-1
abundance: few
d_gene: .
CDR3aa: CSATIINSYEQYF
CDR3nt: TGCAGTGCTACCATTATTAATTCCTACGAGCAGTACTTC

j_gene: TRBJ1-2
v_gene: TRBV4-1
abundance: .
d_gene: .
CDR3aa: CASSQLMGIGNYGYTF
CDR3nt: TGCGCCAGCAGCCAACTTATGGGCATCGGGAACTATGGCTACACCTTC

j_gene: TRBJ1-6
v_gene: TRBV6-5
abundance: .
d_gene: .
CDR3aa: CAGSYSVGDLSGSPLHF
CDR3nt: TGTGCCGGCAGTTACTCGGTGGGGGACCTCTCTGGGTCACCCCTCCACTTT

j_gene: TRBJ2-3
v_gene: TRBV10-3
abundance: many
d_gene: .
CDR3aa: CAISESVQRLYTDTQYF
CDR3nt: TGTGCCATCAGTGAGTCGGTCCAGAGGTTATACACAGATACGCAGTATTTT

j_gene: TRBJ1-1
v_gene: TRBV5-1
abundance: .
d_gene: .
CDR3aa: CASSPNRVYTEAFF
CDR3nt: TGCGCCAGCAGCCCCAACAGGGTTTACACTGAAGCTTTCTTT

j_gene: TRBJ2-7
v_gene: TRBV19
abundance: few
d_gene: .
CDR3aa: CASKGPGIYEQYF
CDR3nt: TGTGCCAGTAAAGGGCCCGGGATTTACGAGCAGTACTTC

j_gene: TRBJ2-7
v_gene: TRBV5-1
abundance: many
d_gene: .
CDR3aa: CASSLSGGGNEQYF
CDR3nt: TGCGCCAGCAGCTTGAGTGGAGGGGGCAACGAGCAGTACTTC

j_gene: TRBJ2-6
v_gene: TRBV7-2
abundance: .
d_gene: TRBD2
CDR3aa: CASSLTSGRISGANVLTF
CDR3nt: TGTGCCAGCAGCTTGACTAGCGGGAGGATCTCTGGGGCCAACGTCCTGACTTTC